Each of the 16 T cell receptor beta chains below was sequenced from the same sample in a study of cytomegalovirus exposure and HLA in healthy donors. This PCR relied on a set of 60 Vbeta primers and 13 Jbeta primers. Here immunoSEQ multiplex PCR was the method, and the copy in TCRdb shows in-frame clones only, minus some. The sample has under 250,000 clones; around 83% are singletons. The sequencing input was PBMCs. The receptors derive from a woman aged 45 to 65 in good health and CMV-seropositive.

This chain uses TRBV9 with TRBJ1-1, with D unclear. Per germline, CDR1 SGDLS and CDR2 YYNGEE. The CDR3 sequence is 15 residues long. Between the trimmed V and J ends, which lost 5 bases and 2 bases, there was a span of 16 bases. The CDR3 nucleotides are TGTGCCAGCAGTGCCTACTACGGTTCTAACACTGAAGCTTTCTTT. It translates to CASSAYYGSNTEAFF.

This chain links TRBV27 with TRBJ1-3, with D hard to call. CDR1 and CDR2 from the germline V gene are MNHEY and SMNVEV (reference sequence). The CDR3 totals 13 residues. CDR3 loop: CTSRELSGNTIYF. CDR3 DNA sequence: TGTACTTCGCGGGAGCTCTCTGGAAACACCATATATTTT.

This clone was seen a handful of times. The J gene is TRBJ1-1, the V gene TRBV5-6; 8 bases align to TRBD1. The J segment lost 1 base and the V segment lost 3 bases, leaving 5 bases of the junction unmatched. Germline V CDR1 and CDR2: SGHDT, YYEEEE. This CDR3 contains 15 residues. CDR3 amino acids: CASSSDRGGNTEAFF. CDR3 bases: TGTGCCAGCAGCTCTGACAGGGGCGGGAACACTGAAGCTTTCTTT.

The count of this clone is one. This chain joins TRBV4-1 and TRBJ1-5; no clear D gene. Trimming cost V 2 bases and J 4 bases, with 6 bases left between them. The CDR3 contains 13 residues. Germline V CDR1 and CDR2: MGHRA, YSYEKL. The CDR3 is CASSQMSNQPQHF. The CDR3, as DNA: TGCGCCAGCAGCCAAATGTCTAATCAGCCCCAGCATTTT.

This chain uses TRBV5-1 with TRBJ2-4; D not certain. This CDR3 spans 16 amino acids. The V and J ends lost 0 bases and 0 bases respectively, with 10 bases between them. Germline V gene sequence: CDR1 SGHRS, CDR2 YFSETQ. CDR3 amino acids: CASSLVPIIAKNIQYF. CDR3 DNA sequence: TGCGCCAGCAGCTTGGTTCCTATTATAGCCAAAAACATTCAGTACTTC.

The rearrangement uses TRBV6-6 and TRBJ1-2; 10 bases align to TRBD1. In germline, CDR1 is MNHNY, CDR2 SVGAGI (reference sequence). V dropped 5 bases and J dropped 7; count of bases not matched to a gene: 7. The CDR3 has 14 residues. The CDR3 DNA follows: TGTGCCAGCAGTACCGGGACAGGGGCGGGTGGCTACACCTTC. Amino acids: CASSTGTGAGGYTF.

The gene calls are TRBV7-6 and TRBJ2-1; 8 positions match TRBD2. With V trimmed by 5 bases and J by 7 bases, 7 bases remained unmatched. The CDR3 totals 14 residues. CDR1 SGHVS and CDR2 FNYEAQ come from the germline V gene. The CDR3 nucleotides read TGTGCCAGCAGCACGGGACTAGTAATTAATGAGCAGTTCTTC. Amino acid sequence: CASSTGLVINEQFF.

There are a few counts of this clone. CDR3 sequence (DNA): TGTGCCAGTAGTCCACAGGGGGCGTTTTTTGGCAATCAGCCCCAGCATTTT. Protein sequence: CASSPQGAFFGNQPQHF. The chain employs TRBV19 and TRBJ1-5; 9 bases agree with TRBD1. The CDR3 length is 17 residues. Germline assignment: CDR1 LNHDA and CDR2 SQIVND (reference sequence). Trimming at V came to 5 bases and at J to 2 bases, leaving 10 bases not matched to a gene.

This chain joins TRBV6-5 and TRBJ1-1; D perhaps matches TRBD1 (6 bases). This CDR3 is 15 amino acids long. V lost 6 bases, J lost 1 base, and 15 bases lay in between. Per the germline V gene, CDR1 is MNHEY and CDR2 is SVGAGI. In nucleotides, the CDR3 is TGTGCCAGCAGCGAACCCGGGACATCGAACACTGAAGCTTTCTTT. This encodes CASSEPGTSNTEAFF.

About this clone itself: Lacking the conserved final phenylalanine or tryptophan, this CDR3 likely reflects a read error. The rearrangement joins TRBV19 to TRBJ1-1; TRBD1 might be the D (5 bases). Trimming removed 11 bases from V and 5 bases from J, with 15 bases in between. Per germline, CDR1 LNHDA and CDR2 SQIVND (reference sequence). CDR3 length: 12 residues. The CDR3 region has the DNA TGTGCCGTCCGGGGGTCCGGGACTGAAGCTTTCCTT. Translating gives CAVRGSGTEAFL.

To note about this clone: The sample contains more than one DNA sequence encoding this CDR3. This chain joins TRBV28 and TRBJ1-1; D possibly corresponds to TRBD1 (5 bases). CDR3 length: 15 residues. Looked up from germline, CDR1 is MDHEN and CDR2 is SYDVKM. Trimming pared 8 bases from V and 0 bases from J, leaving 16 bases between. As DNA, the CDR3 is TGTGCCAGCGGGGGGTGGGGAACCATGAACACTGAAGCTTTCTTT. Protein: CASGGWGTMNTEAFF.

CDR3 nucleotides: TGTGCCAGCAACGAAGGACCTTACAGGGAAGGGAATGGCTACACCTTC. Residues: CASNEGPYREGNGYTF. V usage is TRBV11-2 and J usage is TRBJ1-2; perhaps TRBD1 as D (6 bases). Germline CDR1 and CDR2: SGHAT and FQNNGV. V gave up 7 bases and J gave up 6 bases, with 24 bases separating them. The CDR3 is made up of 16 amino acids.

CDR3 in DNA: TGTGCCAGCAGCCCCGGATTCGGGACTATCCAAGAGACCCAGTACTTC. The encoded protein is CASSPGFGTIQETQYF. The genes are TRBV11-1 and TRBJ2-5, with 7 bases aligning to TRBD2. The CDR3 spans 16 residues. Per germline, CDR1 SGHAT and CDR2 FQDESV (reference sequence). Trimming removed 5 bases from V and 1 base from J; junction bases left unmatched: 10.

The chain employs TRBV18 and TRBJ2-1; 13 bases match TRBD2. This CDR3 contains 20 residues. Germline values: CDR1 KGHSH, CDR2 LQKENI. V shed 8 bases and J 0 bases; nucleotides not matched to a gene: 16. DNA for the CDR3: TGTGCCAGCGCCAGCGGACTAGCGGGGGCCCAAAAGAGCTCCTACAATGAGCAGTTCTTC. Its translation: CASASGLAGAQKSSYNEQFF.

This rearrangement joins TRBV6-1 to TRBJ2-3, with 8 bases aligning to TRBD1. The CDR3 spans 13 residues. Per the germline V gene, CDR1 is MNHNS and CDR2 is SASEGT. Trimming at V came to 5 bases and at J to 6 bases, leaving 4 bases not matched to a gene. The CDR3 region is CASSHTGGDTQYF. CDR3 DNA: TGTGCCAGCAGTCACACAGGGGGTGATACGCAGTATTTT.

The J gene is TRBJ1-1, the V gene TRBV19; TRBD1 is a possible D gene (5 bases). The CDR3 is 14 amino acids. Between the trimmed V and J ends, which lost 4 bases and 8 bases, there was a span of 17 bases. Germline CDR1 LNHDA, CDR2 SQIVND (reference sequence). The CDR3 spells CASSRVAGGLEAFF. The CDR3 nucleotides read TGTGCCAGTAGTAGAGTTGCGGGGGGGTTAGAAGCTTTCTTT.